This T cell receptor (beta chain) was captured by sequencing in a study of T cell responses to AZD1222 COVID-19 vaccine. This clone is a singleton in its sample. Clones were sequenced by immunoSEQ multiplex PCR, and TCRdb holds only the in-frame ones, with some missing. The table lists about 140,000 clones, 70% to 90% of them singletons, with 3% to 4% in the top ten. The CDR3 length is 15 residues. Germline-derived CDR1 and CDR2 are SGHDT and YYEEEE. Trimming at V came to 0 bases and at J to 7 bases, leaving 6 bases not matched to a gene. Sample: peripheral blood, taken 28 days after the second AZD1222 dose. This TCR came from an adult who received the AZD1222 COVID-19 vaccine. J is TRBJ2-1 and V is TRBV5-6, with 8 bases aligning to TRBD1. CDR3 coding DNA: TGTGCCAGCAGCTTGGCCGGGACAGGATTTAATGAGCAGTTCTTC. It codes for CASSLAGTGFNEQFF.